These 24 T cell receptor beta chains came from one sample sequenced in a study of beta chain features in type 1 diabetes. Overall study findings and caveats: A moderate, significant TCRB CDR3 shortening appeared in type 1 diabetes across four CD4+ subsets.

Expressed TCRB transcripts were sequenced, since all the RNA that had been isolated was reverse transcribed. The data were produced by immunoSEQ multiplex PCR, yet TCRdb's version contains in-frame clones alone and is incomplete. The data show around 690,000 clones, 9.5% to 15% seen once. Antigens for these TCRs are unknown. The material sequenced was naive CD4+ T cells from blood. Every receptor here comes from a man aged 30-40 years with type 1 diabetes.

This chain uses TRBV5-1 with TRBJ2-5, with D perhaps matching TRBD1 or TRBD2 (5 bases each). In germline, CDR1 is SGHRS, CDR2 YFSETQ. This CDR3 region has 14 residues. V was clipped by 3 bases and J by 5 bases, with 14 bases between them. The DNA for the CDR3 is TGCGCCAGCAGCTCCGAGGGGTCTGCGGAGACCCAGTACTTC. Protein sequence: CASSSEGSAETQYF.

The rearrangement joins TRBV7-2 to TRBJ2-1; D is possibly TRBD2 (5 bases). The ends were cut back, 3 bases at V and 9 bases at J, with 6 bases in the middle. The CDR3 is 11 amino acids. Germline V gene sequence: CDR1 SGHTA, CDR2 FQGNSA. The CDR3 region is CASSFEGEQFF. The CDR3 bases are TGTGCCAGCAGCTTCGAGGGTGAGCAGTTCTTC. The variable domain in full, completed from reference TRBV7-2 and TRBJ2-1, reads GAGVSQSPSNKVTEKGKDVELRCDPISGHTALYWYRQSLGQGLEFLIYFQGNSAPDKSGLPSDRFSAERTGGSVSTLTIQRTQQEDSAVYLCASSFEGEQFFGPGTRLTVL.

This clone showed up just a few times. The V call is TRBV30, the J call TRBJ2-3; a possible D gene is TRBD1 (5 bases). CDR1 and CDR2 (germline): GTSNPN, SVGIG (reference sequence). The CDR3 runs to 13 residues. V lost 3 bases and J 6 bases, leaving 13 bases between the germline ends. As DNA, the CDR3 is TGTGCCTGGAGCGCAGTTTCAGGGGATACGCAGTATTTT. Translation gives CAWSAVSGDTQYF.

This clone was counted only a few times. The chain links TRBV6-1 to TRBJ2-3; 15 nucleotides align to TRBD2. This CDR3 contains 18 residues. The J segment lost 3 bases and the V segment lost 3 bases, leaving 7 bases of the junction unmatched. The germline CDR1 and CDR2 sequences are MNHNS and SASEGT. CDR3 sequence: CASSDGLAGGSRTDTQYF. CDR3 sequence (DNA): TGTGCCAGCAGTGATGGACTAGCGGGGGGGTCGAGGACAGATACGCAGTATTTT.

This clone was detected a few times. The CDR3 sequence is CASSLAPGTTGATDTQYF. The CDR3 coding sequence is TGCGCCAGCAGCTTGGCCCCTGGGACTACGGGGGCCACAGATACGCAGTATTTT. The rearrangement links TRBV5-1 to TRBJ2-3, with D possibly being TRBD2 (7 bases). With 0 bases removed from V and 2 bases from J, the gap between germline ends came to 19 bases. Germline loops: CDR1 SGHRS, CDR2 YFSETQ. The CDR3 has 18 amino acids.

A few counts support this clone. The chain uses TRBV19 and TRBJ2-5, with D perhaps TRBD1 or TRBD2 (5 bases each). This CDR3 is 13 amino acids long. Trimming removed 9 bases at V and 1 base at J, with 12 bases between. The germline gives CDR1 LNHDA, CDR2 SQIVND (reference sequence). CDR3 in amino acids: CASSGRIQETQYF. The CDR3 DNA sequence: TGTGCCAGCTCGGGGCGGATCCAAGAGACCCAGTACTTC.

This chain links TRBV28 with TRBJ2-7; 7 bases agree with TRBD2. The CDR3 runs to 13 residues. V lost 7 bases and J lost 0; bases outside the gene matches: 3. Germline CDR1 reads MDHEN; CDR2 reads SYDVKM. The CDR3 bases are TGTGCCAGCATAGGCGGGGGCTCCTACGAGCAGTACTTC. Translated, it gives CASIGGGSYEQYF.

A remark on this clone: Other DNA sequences within the sample encode an identical CDR3. The chain is built from TRBV6-6 and TRBJ1-1; possibly TRBD1 for D (5 bases). The length of the CDR3 is 11 residues. Germline V gene data show CDR1 as MNHNY and CDR2 as SVGAGI (reference sequence). The V and J ends lost 6 bases and 3 bases respectively, with 5 bases between them. CDR3 DNA: TGTGCCAGCAGGGGGGACACTGAAGCTTTCTTT. Its translation: CASRGDTEAFF.

This chain uses TRBV29-1 with TRBJ2-3; 7 bases are shared with TRBD2. The V gene's germline CDR1 is SQVTM and CDR2 ANQGSEA. V was pared by 4 bases and J by 3 bases, with 1 base of the junction left unmatched. This CDR3 has 12 residues. The CDR3 DNA is TGCAGCGTTGGGCGGGAGACAGATACGCAGTATTTT. Protein product: CSVGRETDTQYF.

This clone was picked up a small number of times. This chain links TRBV4-1 with TRBJ1-1, with no clear D. The CDR3 runs to 12 residues. The germline V gene has CDR1 MGHRA and CDR2 YSYEKL. V was cut by 1 base and J by 8 bases, with 8 bases left in between. CDR3 amino acids: CASSQGRAEAFF. In DNA form, the CDR3 reads TGCGCCAGCAGCCAAGGCCGGGCCGAAGCTTTCTTT.

The sample holds a few counts of this clone. Other nucleotide sequences in the sample specify the same CDR3. J is TRBJ1-3 and V is TRBV30; D unresolved. Trimming removed 2 bases from V and 4 bases from J, with 3 bases in between. Germline loops: CDR1 GTSNPN, CDR2 SVGIG (reference sequence). This CDR3 contains 11 residues. The CDR3 spells CAWSSGNTIYF. CDR3 DNA: TGTGCCTGGAGTTCGGGAAACACCATATATTTT.

This clone came up a few times. The V and J genes are TRBV6-5 and TRBJ1-2, with a possible D match to TRBD1 (6 bases). Looked up from germline, CDR1 is MNHEY and CDR2 is SVGAGI. Trimming removed 6 bases at V and 3 bases at J, with 14 bases between. This CDR3 has 14 amino acids. CDR3 nucleotide sequence: TGTGCCAGCAGAGGGTCAGGGACATACTATGGCTACACCTTC. As protein: CASRGSGTYYGYTF.

This clone has more than one count but fewer than ten. The rearrangement joins TRBV7-9 to TRBJ2-3; D possibly corresponds to TRBD2 (6 bases). This CDR3 region has 15 residues. The V end lost 2 bases, the J end lost 4 bases, and 13 bases lay between the germline ends. The germline V gene encodes CDR1 SEHNR and CDR2 FQNEAQ (reference sequence). CDR3: CASSLLGDFADTQYF. CDR3 in DNA: TGTGCCAGCAGCTTATTGGGGGACTTCGCAGATACGCAGTATTTT.

There are a few counts of this clone. The rearrangement links TRBV5-1 to TRBJ2-1; 8 bases map to TRBD1. The V gene's germline CDR1 is SGHRS and CDR2 YFSETQ. The CDR3 loop spans 14 amino acids. The trim removed 0 bases at V and 7 bases at J, leaving 3 bases unmatched. The chain's CDR3 is CASSLGQGRNEQFF. The CDR3 nucleotides read TGCGCCAGCAGCTTGGGACAGGGGAGGAATGAGCAGTTCTTC.

This clone was recorded a few times. The rearrangement joins TRBV18 to TRBJ1-5, with 7 bases aligning to TRBD1. From germline, CDR1 is KGHSH and CDR2 LQKENI. V was pared by 2 bases and J by 1 base, with 2 bases of the junction left unmatched. This CDR3 has 15 amino acids. CDR3 sequence (DNA): TGTGCCAGCTCACCATCGACAGGGAGCAATCAGCCCCAGCATTTT. This codes for CASSPSTGSNQPQHF.

The CDR3 reads CASRTTGVGANVLTF. Here the CDR3 DNA reads TGTGCCAGCAGAACCACAGGGGTTGGGGCCAACGTCCTGACTTTC. The J gene is TRBJ2-6, the V gene TRBV6-5; TRBD1 matches 7 bases. Unmatched junction bases numbered 5, after V lost 6 bases and J lost 3 bases. The CDR3 spans 15 residues. Germline lookup yields CDR1 MNHEY and CDR2 SVGAGI.

This clone was recorded a few times. This rearrangement joins TRBV5-1 to TRBJ2-1; 7 bases are a match to TRBD1. Looked up from germline, CDR1 is SGHRS and CDR2 is YFSETQ. The CDR3 consists of 16 residues. Germline trimming cut 3 bases from V and 0 bases from J; bases unmatched to any gene: 6. The CDR3 DNA sequence: TGCGCCAGCAGCTACAGAGGGGGCCGCTCCTACAATGAGCAGTTCTTC. Translated, it gives CASSYRGGRSYNEQFF.

This chain joins TRBV4-3 and TRBJ2-5, with 7 bases that match TRBD2. The CDR3 spans 17 residues. The J segment lost 3 bases and the V segment lost 1 base, leaving 11 bases of the junction unmatched. In germline, CDR1 is LGHNA, CDR2 YSLEER. Here the CDR3 reads CASSQGNGRGQEETQYF. The CDR3 nucleotides are TGCGCCAGCAGCCAAGGGAATGGGAGGGGCCAGGAAGAGACCCAGTACTTC.

This clone was seen only a few times. The chain combines TRBV29-1 with TRBJ2-2; D unresolved. Trimming left V 7 bases short and J 2 bases short, with 8 bases between. CDR1 is SQVTM, CDR2 ANQGSEA, per germline. The length of the CDR3 is 12 residues. The CDR3 DNA reads TGCAGCGCTCACATTAACACCGGGGAGCTGTTTTTT. Translated, it gives CSAHINTGELFF.

The chain employs TRBV11-2 and TRBJ2-3, with TRBD2 identical over 7 bases. Looked up from germline, CDR1 is SGHAT and CDR2 is FQNNGV. The CDR3 runs to 17 residues. V gave up 0 bases and J gave up 5 bases; unmatched junction bases: 11. CDR3 DNA sequence: TGTGCCAGCAGCTTAGACCCCGGGAGGCGGGGCGGAGATACGCAGTATTTT. Translated: CASSLDPGRRGGDTQYF. Complete variable domain (other parts from reference TRBV11-2 and TRBJ2-3): EAGVAQSPRYKIIEKRQSVAFWCNPISGHATLYWYQQILGQGPKLLIQFQNNGVVDDSQLPKDRFSAERLKGVDSTLKIQPAKLEDSAVYLCASSLDPGRRGGDTQYFGPGTRLTVL.

The rearrangement links TRBV4-3 to TRBJ2-3, with a tentative D call TRBD1 (5 bases). Germline CDR1 and CDR2: LGHNA and YSLEER. The CDR3 has 17 residues. Trimming took off 0 bases at V and 0 bases at J, with 13 bases between the two ends. The CDR3 loop reads CASSQDLVGPSTDTQYF. CDR3 coding DNA: TGCGCCAGCAGCCAAGATCTCGTGGGGCCTAGCACAGATACGCAGTATTTT.

CDR3 in DNA: TGTGCCAGCGCTCCCGCAGGCCACCAGATCTATGGCTACACCTTC. This encodes CASAPAGHQIYGYTF. This chain uses TRBV28 with TRBJ1-2; D is unclear. V was trimmed by 8 bases and J by 4 bases, leaving 20 bases between them. CDR3 length: 15 residues. Germline CDR1 and CDR2: MDHEN and SYDVKM.

The chain employs TRBV9 and TRBJ2-7; 7 bases align to TRBD2. Germline CDR1 SGDLS, CDR2 YYNGEE. The CDR3 length is 15 residues. Trimming removed 0 bases from V and 6 bases from J; junction bases left unmatched: 9. The CDR3 reads CASSVEGRGSGEQYF. CDR3 bases: TGTGCCAGCAGCGTAGAAGGGAGGGGATCGGGCGAGCAGTACTTC.

In this sample, this clone turned up a few times. The chain couples TRBV7-2 to TRBJ1-1; perhaps TRBD1 as D (5 bases). Trimming pared 5 bases from V and 5 bases from J, leaving 18 bases between. CDR1 and CDR2 (germline): SGHTA, FQGNSA. CDR3 size: 15 residues. This CDR3 reads CASSPRGGAATEAFF. In nucleotides, the CDR3 is TGTGCCAGCAGCCCAAGGGGTGGGGCAGCAACTGAAGCTTTCTTT.